This T cell receptor (beta chain) was sequenced during a study of T-cell memory formation after mild COVID-19. TCRdb ran MiXCR on the 5' RACE reads and lists one entry per CDR3 protein. The sample gives 530,000 or so distinct CDR3 sequences, 15% to 20% of which show up once; roughly 7.8% is in the top ten. The CDR3 runs 15 residues. V dropped 6 bases and J dropped 2 bases, with 13 bases sitting between them. From germline, CDR1 is SGHVS and CDR2 FNYEAQ. The receptor comes from an adult woman who had mild COVID-19 (a few samples of this study predate the infection). Cell type and time point are not known. Sequencing was carried out using PBMCs or a T cell subset sorted from them (not recorded which). The chain is built from TRBV7-6 and TRBJ1-4, with TRBD1 as a possible D gene (5 bases). CDR3 amino acids: CASRPRGTTNEKLFF. CDR3 coding DNA: TGTGCCAGCAGACCTCGGGGGACGACTAATGAAAAACTGTTTTTT.